This TCR beta chain was recorded in a study of sequential checkpoint blockade in melanoma. Study in general: Randomization was 1:1 between first-line nivolumab→ipilimumab and ipilimumab→nivolumab. Maintenance nivolumab came after either treatment sequence.

Profiling relied on immunoSEQ multiplex PCR, and the TCRdb table lists in-frame clones only, not all of them. This table has more than 10,000 clones, 65% to 75% appearing once. Sample treatment: randomized to nivolumab then ipilimumab (arm A) or the reverse (arm B). DNA-damaging chemotherapy had not been given to any patient beforehand. Live CD3+CD8+ CD19− CD56− cells were sorted from PBMCs. The TCR originated in a human donor with melanoma. The specimen was CD8+ T cells sorted from blood (inferred from file names), collected from a patient given nivolumab and ipilimumab in sequence.

The chain's CDR3 is CASSVDTSYQETQYF. The CDR3 DNA is TGTGCCAGCAGCGTCGACACTTCGTACCAAGAGACCCAGTACTTC. J is TRBJ2-5 and V is TRBV9; D is ambiguous. The CDR3 is 15 residues long. Germline lookup yields CDR1 SGDLS and CDR2 YYNGEE. V lost 2 bases and J 0 bases, leaving 11 bases between the germline ends. Filled out from reference TRBV9 and TRBJ2-5, the complete variable domain reads DSGVTQTPKHLITATGQRVTLRCSPRSGDLSVYWYQQSLDQGLQFLIQYYNGEERAKGNILERFSAQQFPDLHSELNLSSLELGDSALYFCASSVDTSYQETQYFGPGTRLLVL.